The 23 T cell receptor beta chains listed next were all sequenced from one sample in a study of vaccination and CD4 T cells after COVID-19. The treatment: roughly 10-day PBMC culture with coronavirus spike peptide pools or control peptides (ViraFEST assay). These receptors' antigens are unknown. Cultured CD4+ T cell DNA was sequenced using the Oncomine TCR Beta short-read assay. TCRdb fed the PCR reads into MiXCR, producing one record per CDR3 protein. The sample consists of 13,000 to 15,000 distinct CDR3 sequences, approximately 61% of them appearing once. Sequenced input: CD4+ T cells from blood, cultured in vitro. The receptors derive from a human donor who had recovered from COVID-19.

This clonotype was seen a handful of times. The DNA of the CDR3 is TGCAGTGCTCCTACTAGCGGGAGGGGGAACACAGATACGCAGTATTTT. This translates into CSAPTSGRGNTDTQYF. V gene TRBV20-1 combines with J gene TRBJ2-3, with TRBD2 matching 13 bases. The length of the CDR3 is 16 residues. Germline loops: CDR1 DFQATT, CDR2 SNEGSKA (reference sequence). The V gene end was trimmed by 5 bases and the J gene end by 2 bases; junction bases not matched to a gene: 7.

The rearrangement joins TRBV4-1 to TRBJ2-5; D is unresolved. The V end lost 1 base, the J end lost 9 bases, and 6 bases lay between the germline ends. Germline V gives CDR1 MGHRA, CDR2 YSYEKL. The CDR3 has 11 amino acids. This CDR3 reads CASSQGRAQYF. As DNA, the CDR3 is TGCGCCAGCAGCCAAGGAAGGGCCCAGTACTTC.

V and J are TRBV7-9 and TRBJ1-3; possibly TRBD1 for D (5 bases). Trimming removed 1 base at V and 4 bases at J, with 11 bases between. Germline CDR1 SEHNR, CDR2 FQNEAQ (reference sequence). The CDR3 runs 15 residues. CDR3: CASSLGGESGNTIYF. In nucleotides, the CDR3 is TGTGCCAGCAGCTTAGGGGGGGAATCAGGAAACACCATATATTTT.

The V gene is TRBV27, the J gene TRBJ1-1; D is possibly TRBD1 (6 bases). Trimming removed 3 bases from V and 3 bases from J, with 14 bases in between. CDR1 is MNHEY, CDR2 SMNVEV, per germline (reference sequence). The CDR3 contains 15 residues. CDR3 protein: CASSFSYREDTEAFF. In nucleotides, the CDR3 is TGTGCCAGCAGTTTTTCGTACAGGGAGGACACTGAAGCTTTCTTT.

V and J are TRBV7-9 and TRBJ2-1, with 14 positions matching TRBD2. CDR1 and CDR2 (germline): SEHNR, FQNEAQ (reference sequence). The trim removed 4 bases at V and 7 bases at J, leaving 12 bases unmatched. This CDR3 has 18 residues. The CDR3 sequence is CASSSPGLGLAGGNEQFF. DNA of the CDR3: TGTGCCAGCAGCTCCCCCGGACTCGGACTAGCGGGAGGAAATGAGCAGTTCTTC.

The CDR3 nucleotides read TGTGCCAGCAGCCGGGAGGGCAATGAGCAGTTCTTC. It translates to CASSREGNEQFF. V and J are TRBV7-9 and TRBJ2-1; TRBD2 matches 8 bases. V dropped 5 bases and J dropped 6; count of bases not matched to a gene: 0. The CDR3 is 12 amino acids. Germline CDR1 is SEHNR and CDR2 is FQNEAQ (reference sequence).

The rearrangement links TRBV18 to TRBJ2-3, with TRBD1 matching 7 bases. V lost 4 bases and J lost 4; bases outside the gene matches: 8. CDR3 length: 15 amino acids. From germline, CDR1 is KGHSH and CDR2 LQKENI. The CDR3 sequence is CASSRLQGKADTQYF. In DNA, the CDR3 is TGTGCCAGCTCACGTTTACAGGGGAAGGCAGATACGCAGTATTTT.

In its sample, this clonotype was seen a few times. The V gene is TRBV6-1, the J gene TRBJ1-6; the D is unclear. Trimming left V 7 bases short and J 0 bases short, with 16 bases between. The length of the CDR3 is 17 residues. Germline-derived CDR1 and CDR2 are MNHNS and SASEGT. The CDR3 sequence is CASTPRVLSSYNSPLHF. In DNA form, the CDR3 reads TGTGCCAGCACCCCACGGGTTCTGAGCTCCTATAATTCACCCCTCCACTTT.

This clonotype was picked up a small number of times. This chain joins TRBV5-1 and TRBJ1-1, with 11 bases identical to TRBD1. V shed 3 bases, J shed 0 bases, and the junction held 4 bases outside the gene matches. This CDR3 spans 16 amino acids. The germline V gene has CDR1 SGHRS and CDR2 YFSETQ. The DNA for the CDR3 is TGCGCCAGCAGCTGGACAGGGGGCCTAATGAACACTGAAGCTTTCTTT. Its protein is CASSWTGGLMNTEAFF.

This clonotype rates as large. The chain is built from TRBV27 and TRBJ1-5, with D perhaps TRBD1 (5 bases). Trimming took off 4 bases at V and 4 bases at J, with 14 bases between the two ends. Germline CDR1 MNHEY, CDR2 SMNVEV (reference sequence). CDR3 length equals 15 residues. The CDR3 coding sequence is TGTGCCAGCAGTTCCCTCGGTGGGGGTAATCAGCCCCAGCATTTT. The encoded protein is CASSSLGGGNQPQHF.

This clonotype was counted a few times. This chain uses TRBV30 with TRBJ2-3, with D possibly TRBD2 on 7 matching bases. Germline CDR1 and CDR2: GTSNPN and SVGIG (reference sequence). Trimming shortened V by 7 bases and J by 0 bases, and 17 bases separated the two germline ends. This CDR3 region has 15 residues. CDR3 nucleotide sequence: TGTGCCTTGGGGGTCGGGGGGCGCAGCACAGATACGCAGTATTTT. Translating gives CALGVGGRSTDTQYF.

This clonotype appeared once. The chain carries TRBV2 and TRBJ2-5; 8 nucleotides agree with TRBD2. Germline V lookup: CDR1 SNHLY, CDR2 FYNNEI. With 9 bases clipped from V and 0 bases from J, the junction kept 6 bases outside the gene matches. The CDR3 has 14 amino acids. Here the CDR3 DNA reads TGTGCCAGTCAGGCGGGGGGATACCAAGAGACCCAGTACTTC. Translated, it gives CASQAGGYQETQYF.

The chain combines TRBV18 with TRBJ1-5, with D perhaps matching TRBD1 (5 bases). The length of the CDR3 is 14 residues. V lost 2 bases and J 3 bases, leaving 8 bases between the germline ends. In germline, CDR1 is KGHSH, CDR2 LQKENI. In DNA form, the CDR3 reads TGTGCCAGCTCACCAGACAGTACCAATCAGCCCCAGCATTTT. Its translation: CASSPDSTNQPQHF.

The J gene is TRBJ2-7, the V gene TRBV11-1; 7 nucleotides line up with TRBD2. The germline V gene has CDR1 SGHAT and CDR2 FQDESV (reference sequence). V dropped 2 bases and J dropped 2; count of bases not matched to a gene: 6. This CDR3 contains 15 residues. The CDR3 here is CASSLRSSGPYEQYF. In DNA form, the CDR3 reads TGTGCCAGCAGCTTACGGTCTAGCGGACCCTACGAGCAGTACTTC.

This rearrangement joins TRBV25-1 to TRBJ2-2, with 11 bases identical to TRBD2. The germline V gene has CDR1 MGHDK and CDR2 SYGVNS. Trimming took 4 bases from V and 2 from J; bases not matched to a gene: 3. The CDR3 length is 16 residues. The CDR3: CASSVAGGRNTGELFF. CDR3 DNA sequence: TGTGCCAGCAGTGTAGCGGGAGGGAGAAACACCGGGGAGCTGTTTTTT.

The V and J genes are TRBV7-2 and TRBJ1-1; D might be TRBD1 (6 bases). The CDR3 loop spans 16 amino acids. CDR1 is SGHTA and CDR2 is FQGNSA in the germline V gene. Trimming shortened V by 1 base and J by 6 bases, and 18 bases separated the two germline ends. CDR3: CASSLVSSGRGAEAFF. The DNA for the CDR3 is TGTGCCAGCAGCTTAGTCTCATCGGGTAGGGGGGCTGAAGCTTTCTTT.

The chain has TRBV2 and TRBJ2-1, with 10 bases that match TRBD2. Germline loops: CDR1 SNHLY, CDR2 FYNNEI. The CDR3 sequence is 17 residues long. Trimming took 7 bases from V and 0 from J; bases not matched to a gene: 9. The chain's CDR3 is CASKRAGGTSSYNEQFF. CDR3 nucleotide sequence: TGTGCCAGCAAAAGAGCGGGAGGGACGAGCTCCTACAATGAGCAGTTCTTC.

CDR3: CASTRDSLNTEAFF. CDR3 DNA: TGCGCCAGCACCAGGGACAGCTTGAACACTGAAGCTTTCTTT. The chain carries TRBV5-1 and TRBJ1-1; 7 bases agree with TRBD1. Germline V gene lookup returns CDR1 SGHRS and CDR2 YFSETQ. The CDR3 is 14 amino acids. J gave up 0 bases and V 6 bases, and 5 bases lay outside the gene matches.

The chain is built from TRBV5-1 and TRBJ2-1, with 7 bases fitting TRBD1. V gave up 7 bases and J gave up 6 bases; unmatched junction bases: 7. The CDR3 totals 13 residues. Germline CDR1 reads SGHRS; CDR2 reads YFSETQ. Here the CDR3 DNA reads TGCGCCAGCTCCCCCGACAGGGTCAATGAGCAGTTCTTC. Translated: CASSPDRVNEQFF.

The chain employs TRBV5-1 and TRBJ2-2; no firm D call. V lost 5 bases, J lost 5 bases, and 4 bases lay in between. Germline V gene lookup returns CDR1 SGHRS and CDR2 YFSETQ. There are 11 residues in the CDR3. The CDR3 is CASRSTGELFF. The CDR3 DNA reads as TGCGCCAGCAGGAGTACCGGGGAGCTGTTTTTT.

This sequence joins TRBV29-1 and TRBJ2-3, with a tentative D call TRBD1 (5 bases). Germline CDR1 reads SQVTM; CDR2 reads ANQGSEA. The CDR3 length is 14 residues. V lost 4 bases, J lost 1 base, and 12 bases lay in between. CDR3 sequence reads: CSVVGVGRTDTQYF. The CDR3 nucleotides are TGCAGCGTTGTTGGGGTGGGGCGCACAGATACGCAGTATTTT.

The chain employs TRBV30 and TRBJ2-5; D gene uncertain. CDR1 is GTSNPN, CDR2 SVGIG, per germline (reference sequence). This CDR3 has 13 residues. Trimming removed 3 bases from V and 2 bases from J, with 10 bases in between. For the CDR3, the DNA is TGTGCCTGGAGCGGAGTAAAGCAAGAGACCCAGTACTTC. Protein: CAWSGVKQETQYF.

J is TRBJ2-3 and V is TRBV12-3 or TRBV12-4; D could derive from TRBD1 or TRBD2 (5 bases each). The germline V and J ends were trimmed by 3 bases and 5 bases, with 9 bases remaining between them. This CDR3 is built from 13 residues. The CDR3 DNA reads as TGTGCCAGCAGTTTGGGGGAAAAAGATACGCAGTATTTT. It codes for CASSLGEKDTQYF.